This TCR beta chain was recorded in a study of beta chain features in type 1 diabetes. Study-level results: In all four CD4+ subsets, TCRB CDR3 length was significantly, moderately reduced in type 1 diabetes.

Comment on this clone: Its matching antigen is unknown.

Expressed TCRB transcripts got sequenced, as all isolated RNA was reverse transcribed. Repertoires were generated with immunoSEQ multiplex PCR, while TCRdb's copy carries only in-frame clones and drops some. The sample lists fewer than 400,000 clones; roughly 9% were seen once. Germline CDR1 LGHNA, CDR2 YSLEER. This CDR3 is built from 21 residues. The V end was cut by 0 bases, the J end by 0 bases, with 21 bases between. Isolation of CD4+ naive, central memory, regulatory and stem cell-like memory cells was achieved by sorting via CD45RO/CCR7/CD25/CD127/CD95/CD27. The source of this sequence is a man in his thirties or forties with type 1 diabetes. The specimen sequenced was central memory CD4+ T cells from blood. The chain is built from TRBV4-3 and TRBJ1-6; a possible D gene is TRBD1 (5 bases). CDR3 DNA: TGCGCCAGCAGCCAAGATGATCCGCGGCAGGGAAGATCCTCCTATAATTCACCCCTCCACTTT. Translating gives CASSQDDPRQGRSSYNSPLHF.